These 2 T cell receptor beta chains share one sample of origin, sequenced in a study of neurological immune-mediated disorders. Using its own MiXCR run on the 5' RACE reads, TCRdb lists one record per CDR3 protein. Altogether tens of thousands of distinct CDR3 sequences are present, around 5.8% being singletons, with the ten largest covering approximately 1.5%. Sequenced sample: CD4+ T cells from blood. The source is a woman between 18 and 30 years old with multiple sclerosis.

A word on this clonotype: The junction and the germline gene differ at one end; a read error may be behind it. J is TRBJ2-3 and V is TRBV5-1; 12 positions match TRBD2. Germline CDR1 and CDR2: SGHRS and YFSETQ. This CDR3 region has 15 residues. The CDR3 sequence is CASRLGTSGRDTQYF. The CDR3 DNA is TGCGCCAGCAGGTTGGGGACTAGCGGGCGCGATACGCAGTATTTT.

This clonotype was seen at least ten times. CDR3 amino acids: CASKSGGGGGSTDTQYF. CDR3 bases: TGTGCCAGCAAATCGGGCGGAGGGGGAGGATCCACAGATACGCAGTATTTT. The V call is TRBV9, the J call TRBJ2-3; perhaps D is TRBD1 or TRBD2 (6 bases each). The CDR3 contains 17 residues. Germline loops: CDR1 SGDLS, CDR2 YYNGEE. V was pared by 6 bases and J by 2 bases, with 22 bases between. The full variable domain, completed using reference TRBV9 and TRBJ2-3, is DSGVTQTPKHLITATGQRVTLRCSPRSGDLSVYWYQQSLDQGLQFLIQYYNGEERAKGNILERFSAQQFPDLHSELNLSSLELGDSALYFCASKSGGGGGSTDTQYFGPGTRLTVL.